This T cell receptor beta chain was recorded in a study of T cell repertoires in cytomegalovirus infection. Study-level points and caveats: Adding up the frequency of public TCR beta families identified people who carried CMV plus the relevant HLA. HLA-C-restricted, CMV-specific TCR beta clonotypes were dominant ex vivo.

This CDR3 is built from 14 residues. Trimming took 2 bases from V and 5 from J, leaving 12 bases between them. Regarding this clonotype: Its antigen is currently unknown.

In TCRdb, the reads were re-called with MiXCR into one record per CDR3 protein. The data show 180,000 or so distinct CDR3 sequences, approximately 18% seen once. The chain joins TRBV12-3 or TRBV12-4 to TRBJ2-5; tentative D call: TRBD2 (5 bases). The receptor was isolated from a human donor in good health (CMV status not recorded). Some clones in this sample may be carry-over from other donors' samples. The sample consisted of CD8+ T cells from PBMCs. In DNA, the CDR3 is TGTGCCAGCAGTTTAAACGGACTCAGGGAGACCCAGTACTTC. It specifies CASSLNGLRETQYF.